The next 12 T cell receptor beta chains were all read from a single sample in a study of blood T cells in healthy people across ages. Using a J-beta primer mix together with a sample-barcoded 5' primer, a second PCR was run for roughly 6 to 12 cycles. TCRdb used MiXCR to reprocess the 5' RACE reads, holding one entry per CDR3 protein. The sample records around 1.5 million distinct CDR3 sequences, around 36% being singletons. Sequencing input: blood. All receptors come from a woman between 25 and 40 years old in good health.

CDR3 coding DNA: TGTGCCAGCAGTTACCCTCTAGGGGATGGCTACACCTTC. It translates to CASSYPLGDGYTF. V usage is TRBV3-1 and J usage is TRBJ1-2, with D perhaps TRBD1 (5 bases). The V and J ends lost 6 bases and 6 bases respectively, with 14 bases between them. The CDR3 is 13 residues long. Per germline, CDR1 LGHDT and CDR2 YNNKEL (reference sequence).

The chain combines TRBV3-1 with TRBJ2-7; tentatively, D is TRBD2 (6 bases). The CDR3 has 14 amino acids. Trimming pared 1 base from V and 9 bases from J, leaving 16 bases between. Germline CDR1 is LGHDT and CDR2 is YNNKEL (reference sequence). CDR3 coding DNA: TGTGCCAGCAGCCAAGTGTTGGGGGGAAAGGTGCAGTACTTC. Translated: CASSQVLGGKVQYF.

This clonotype came up a few times. The chain employs TRBV20-1 and TRBJ2-1; TRBD2 agrees at 9 bases. Per the germline V gene, CDR1 is DFQATT and CDR2 is SNEGSKA (reference sequence). Unmatched junction bases numbered 5, after V lost 8 bases and J lost 6 bases. The CDR3 extends over 12 amino acids. The CDR3 protein is CSLAGVGNEQFF. Here the CDR3 DNA reads TGCAGTTTAGCGGGAGTAGGCAATGAGCAGTTCTTC.

The chain combines TRBV10-3 with TRBJ2-1; D gene unclear. Germline V gives CDR1 ENHRY, CDR2 SYGVKD. V was shortened by 4 bases and J by 15 bases, with 13 bases between the two germline ends. This CDR3 is built from 11 residues. The CDR3 sequence: CAISAGVKGFF. CDR3 DNA sequence: TGTGCCATCAGTGCCGGCGTCAAGGGGTTCTTC.

This clonotype was picked up a small number of times. The chain combines TRBV28 with TRBJ2-7; TRBD2 agrees at 12 bases. Germline V gene sequence: CDR1 MDHEN, CDR2 SYDVKM. This CDR3 is built from 16 residues. V lost 3 bases to trimming and J lost 6 bases; unmatched junction nucleotides: 9. CDR3 sequence: CASSLGTTSGRSEQYF. The DNA for the CDR3 is TGTGCCAGCAGTTTGGGAACCACTAGCGGGAGGTCCGAGCAGTACTTC.

This clonotype was recorded once. The rearrangement uses TRBV20-1 and TRBJ2-5; 10 bases fit TRBD2. The CDR3 sequence is 12 residues long. The germline gives CDR1 DFQATT, CDR2 SNEGSKA (reference sequence). After removal of 7 bases from V and 7 bases from J, the junction contained 6 bases not matched to a gene. The CDR3 DNA reads TGCAGTGGCCTAGCGGGAGTCGGGACCCAGTACTTC. Residues: CSGLAGVGTQYF.

The V call is TRBV20-1, the J call TRBJ2-7, with D tentatively TRBD1 (6 bases). The ends were cut back, 0 bases at V and 6 bases at J, with 15 bases in the middle. The CDR3 is 14 residues long. CDR1 and CDR2 (germline): DFQATT, SNEGSKA (reference sequence). The CDR3 coding sequence is TGCAGTGCTAGAGACCCTATGGGGGCTGGCGAGCAGTACTTC. Its translation: CSARDPMGAGEQYF.

The chain is built from TRBV6-1 and TRBJ2-5; 9 bases match TRBD2. With 2 bases clipped from V and 5 bases from J, the junction kept 15 bases outside the gene matches. The germline V gene encodes CDR1 MNHNS and CDR2 SASEGT. The CDR3 has 18 residues. The CDR3 bases are TGTGCCAGCAGTGAACTAATTGGCGGGAGGGCCTATCATGAGACCCAGTACTTC. Translating it yields CASSELIGGRAYHETQYF.

This chain uses TRBV12-3 or TRBV12-4 with TRBJ2-1, with TRBD2 identical over 7 bases. V lost 10 bases to trimming and J lost 2 bases; unmatched junction nucleotides: 14. The CDR3 contains 16 residues. CDR3 region: CAITVYVGGTYNEQFF. As DNA, the CDR3 is TGTGCCATCACAGTTTACGTGGGAGGGACCTACAATGAGCAGTTCTTC.

The rearrangement links TRBV9 to TRBJ2-1, with D possibly TRBD2 on 6 matching bases. CDR1 is SGDLS, CDR2 YYNGEE, per germline. This CDR3 spans 15 amino acids. V lost 0 bases, J lost 4 bases, and 11 bases lay in between. The CDR3 nucleotides read TGTGCCAGCAGCGTAGACGTACTAGCTTACAATGAGCAGTTCTTC. As protein: CASSVDVLAYNEQFF.

This clonotype was seen only a few times. In nucleotides, the CDR3 is TGTGCCACCTATAGCGGGGCAAACAATGAGCAGTACTTC. Residues: CATYSGANNEQYF. This sequence joins TRBV11-1 and TRBJ2-1; 8 positions agree with TRBD2. With the DNA end fitting TRBJ2-7 better, the J assignment may be wrong. Germline V gene sequence: CDR1 SGHAT, CDR2 FQDESV (reference sequence). The CDR3 extends over 13 amino acids.

About this clonotype itself: A much larger clone sits a single nucleotide away, making a read error possible. The chain couples TRBV7-9 to TRBJ2-1; D may be TRBD1 or TRBD2 (6 bases each). The CDR3 sequence is 15 residues long. V was shortened by 5 bases and J by 2 bases, with 13 bases between the two germline ends. The germline V gene has CDR1 SEHNR and CDR2 FQNEAQ (reference sequence). The CDR3 coding sequence is TGTGCCAGCAGCGGAGGGGGGCGGACCTACAATGAGCAGTTCTTC. The encoded protein is CASSGGGRTYNEQFF. The variable domain in full, completed from reference TRBV7-9 and TRBJ2-1, reads DTGVSQNPRHKITKRGQNVTFRCDPISEHNRLYWYRQTLGQGPEFLTYFQNEAQLEKSRLLSDRFSAERPKGSFSTLEIQRTEQGDSAMYLCASSGGGRTYNEQFFGPGTRLTVL.